Listed below are T cell receptor beta chains from one sample, sequenced in a study of cytomegalovirus exposure and HLA in healthy donors. Repertoires were generated with immunoSEQ multiplex PCR, while TCRdb's copy carries only in-frame clones and drops some. This specimen shows roughly 50,000 clones; the ten leading clones hold approximately 2.1%. Sequencing input: PBMCs. These receptors were taken from a female donor in good health and CMV-seronegative. Each CDR3 is given with its conserved first and last residue. Fields, in order: J gene, V gene, D gene, CDR3 DNA, CDR3 protein. D genes are given only for firm matches.

j_gene: TRBJ1-6
v_gene: TRBV6-5
d_gene: -
CDR3nt: TGTGCCAGCAGTCGGGTCGTTAATTCACCCCTCCACTTT
CDR3aa: CASSRVVNSPLHF

j_gene: TRBJ2-6
v_gene: TRBV10-2
d_gene: -
CDR3nt: TGCGCCAGCAGTGACTTCCTCTCTGGGGCCAACGTCCTGACTTTC
CDR3aa: CASSDFLSGANVLTF

j_gene: TRBJ1-2
v_gene: TRBV7-8
d_gene: -
CDR3nt: TGTGCCAGCAGCTTAGCGAGCAGGGCGGGAAACTATGGCTACACCTTC
CDR3aa: CASSLASRAGNYGYTF

j_gene: TRBJ2-3
v_gene: TRBV30
d_gene: TRBD2
CDR3nt: TGTGCCGGTAGCGGGATTCCCACAGATACGCAGTATTTT
CDR3aa: CAGSGIPTDTQYF

j_gene: TRBJ1-4
v_gene: TRBV4-1
d_gene: -
CDR3nt: TGCGCCAGCAGCCAAGGATCCCTATTCGGGGGTCTGGCAACTAATGAAAAACTGTTTTTT
CDR3aa: CASSQGSLFGGLATNEKLFF

j_gene: TRBJ2-4
v_gene: TRBV11-3
d_gene: TRBD1
CDR3nt: TGTGCCAGCAGCTCCGGGACAGGTATTGTAGGCATTCAGTACTTC
CDR3aa: CASSSGTGIVGIQYF

j_gene: TRBJ2-1
v_gene: TRBV29-1
d_gene: -
CDR3nt: TGCAGCGTTACTCAGGGCAATGAGCAGTTCTTC
CDR3aa: CSVTQGNEQFF

j_gene: TRBJ1-2
v_gene: TRBV4-2
d_gene: -
CDR3nt: TGTGCCAGCAGCCAAGTGGCGGGGGGCGGGGTACCTGGCTACACCTTC
CDR3aa: CASSQVAGGGVPGYTF

j_gene: TRBJ2-1
v_gene: TRBV5-4
d_gene: TRBD2
CDR3nt: TGTGCCAGCAGCCCGGGACTAGCGGGGGTAAGCTCCTACAATGAGCAGTTCTTC
CDR3aa: CASSPGLAGVSSYNEQFF

j_gene: TRBJ2-7
v_gene: TRBV29-1
d_gene: -
CDR3nt: TGCAGCGTTGATGCGGGACAGAATTCGCAGTACTTC
CDR3aa: CSVDAGQNSQYF

j_gene: TRBJ2-7
v_gene: TRBV2
d_gene: TRBD1
CDR3nt: TGTGCCAGCAGTTGGACAGGGGAAGGAGCCGAGCAGTACTTC
CDR3aa: CASSWTGEGAEQYF

j_gene: TRBJ2-7
v_gene: TRBV30
d_gene: -
CDR3nt: TGTGCCTGGAGAGACAGGACCTACGAGCAGTACTTC
CDR3aa: CAWRDRTYEQYF

j_gene: TRBJ2-1
v_gene: TRBV29-1
d_gene: TRBD1
CDR3nt: TGCAGCGGGGGAGGACAGGGTGAGGCCAATGAGCAGTTCTTC
CDR3aa: CSGGGQGEANEQFF

j_gene: TRBJ1-2
v_gene: TRBV29-1
d_gene: -
CDR3nt: TGCAGCGTTGACGACAGAGCCTATGGCTACACCTTC
CDR3aa: CSVDDRAYGYTF

j_gene: TRBJ2-2
v_gene: TRBV7-3
d_gene: -
CDR3nt: TGTGCCAGCAGCATCGAACAGGGTCGGTCCGGGGAGCTGTTTTTT
CDR3aa: CASSIEQGRSGELFF

j_gene: TRBJ1-2
v_gene: TRBV5-1
d_gene: -
CDR3nt: TGCGCCAGCAGCTTGTCGGGGGACTATGGCTACACCTTC
CDR3aa: CASSLSGDYGYTF

j_gene: TRBJ1-2
v_gene: TRBV30
d_gene: -
CDR3nt: TGTGCCTGGGGTGGCGGTGGCTACACCTTC
CDR3aa: CAWGGGGYTF

j_gene: TRBJ1-4
v_gene: TRBV5-1
d_gene: TRBD1
CDR3nt: TGCGCCAGCAGACATGATTGGACAGGACGAAATGAAAAACTGTTTTTT
CDR3aa: CASRHDWTGRNEKLFF

j_gene: TRBJ2-7
v_gene: TRBV27
d_gene: TRBD1
CDR3nt: TGTGCCAGCACCCCTCTGGGGACAGGGGGGCACTACGAGCAGTACTTC
CDR3aa: CASTPLGTGGHYEQYF

j_gene: TRBJ2-3
v_gene: TRBV30
d_gene: -
CDR3nt: TGTGCCTGGAGTGTAACGGGGTCCCGCACAGATACGCAGTATTTT
CDR3aa: CAWSVTGSRTDTQYF

j_gene: TRBJ1-2
v_gene: TRBV30
d_gene: TRBD1
CDR3nt: TGTGCCTGGAGGGGACAGTACTATGGCTACACCTTC
CDR3aa: CAWRGQYYGYTF

j_gene: TRBJ2-7
v_gene: TRBV7-6
d_gene: TRBD1
CDR3nt: TGTGCCAGCAGCCTCCCGGGACAGGGGTTCTCCGAGCAGTACTTC
CDR3aa: CASSLPGQGFSEQYF

j_gene: TRBJ2-7
v_gene: TRBV6-5
d_gene: -
CDR3nt: TGTGCCAGCAGACCTACAGGTGCGAGCTCCTACGAGCAGTACTTC
CDR3aa: CASRPTGASSYEQYF

j_gene: TRBJ2-1
v_gene: TRBV29-1
d_gene: TRBD2
CDR3nt: TGCAGCGTTGAATCTCCGGGACTAGCGGGGTACAATGAGCAGTTCTTC
CDR3aa: CSVESPGLAGYNEQFF

j_gene: TRBJ2-7
v_gene: TRBV9
d_gene: -
CDR3nt: TGTGCCAGCAGCGTAGGCCACTTCTACGAGCAGTACTTC
CDR3aa: CASSVGHFYEQYF

j_gene: TRBJ1-2
v_gene: TRBV5-4
d_gene: -
CDR3nt: TGTGCCAGCAGCGGGGGGGCCATAACAGGATATGGCTACACCTTC
CDR3aa: CASSGGAITGYGYTF

j_gene: TRBJ1-2
v_gene: TRBV2
d_gene: -
CDR3nt: TGTGCCAGCCTACAGGGATCTAACTATGGCTACACCTTC
CDR3aa: CASLQGSNYGYTF

j_gene: TRBJ2-7
v_gene: TRBV11-2
d_gene: -
CDR3nt: TGTGCCAGCAGGCGGGACCTAGGGACCTACGAGCAGTACTTC
CDR3aa: CASRRDLGTYEQYF

j_gene: TRBJ1-3
v_gene: TRBV18
d_gene: -
CDR3nt: TGTGCCAGCTCACCGCTCCGCCAGGGCAGGGGATCTGCTGGAAACACCATATATTTT
CDR3aa: CASSPLRQGRGSAGNTIYF

j_gene: TRBJ2-1
v_gene: TRBV19
d_gene: TRBD2
CDR3nt: TGTGCCACCTCCACTAGCGGGAGTAGCAATGAGCAGTTCTTC
CDR3aa: CATSTSGSSNEQFF

j_gene: TRBJ2-7
v_gene: TRBV30
d_gene: -
CDR3nt: TGTGCCTGGAGGGGAGGCTCCGCCGAGCAGTACTTC
CDR3aa: CAWRGGSAEQYF

j_gene: TRBJ1-5
v_gene: TRBV5-6
d_gene: -
CDR3nt: TGTGCCAGCAGCTTGGGACAGACTGATCAGCCCCAGCATTTT
CDR3aa: CASSLGQTDQPQHF

j_gene: TRBJ2-5
v_gene: TRBV30
d_gene: -
CDR3nt: TGTGCCTGGGGTCCACAGGCTAGTTTAGAGACCCAGTACTTC
CDR3aa: CAWGPQASLETQYF

j_gene: TRBJ2-7
v_gene: TRBV19
d_gene: -
CDR3nt: TGTGCCAGTAGTATACAGGGCTACGAGCAGTACTTC
CDR3aa: CASSIQGYEQYF

j_gene: TRBJ1-1
v_gene: TRBV7-8
d_gene: -
CDR3nt: TGTGCCAGCAGCCCATGGGGGGGGCGCGCGGACACTGAAGCTTTCTTT
CDR3aa: CASSPWGGRADTEAFF

j_gene: TRBJ2-7
v_gene: TRBV19
d_gene: -
CDR3nt: TGTGCCAGTAGTACGACAGGAAATAGGTACGAGCAGTACTTC
CDR3aa: CASSTTGNRYEQYF

j_gene: TRBJ2-1
v_gene: TRBV29-1
d_gene: -
CDR3nt: TGCAGCGTTGCGCATCCCGGCGGGGAGCAGTTCTTC
CDR3aa: CSVAHPGGEQFF

j_gene: TRBJ1-5
v_gene: TRBV6-1
d_gene: -
CDR3nt: TGTGCCAGCATGTCAGGGGCCAATCAGCCCCAGCATTTT
CDR3aa: CASMSGANQPQHF

j_gene: TRBJ2-7
v_gene: TRBV4-3
d_gene: -
CDR3nt: TGCGCCAGCAGCCAAGAAGGAGTGGGTAGCTACGAGCAGTACTTC
CDR3aa: CASSQEGVGSYEQYF

j_gene: TRBJ2-3
v_gene: TRBV6-1
d_gene: -
CDR3nt: TGTGCCAGCAGTGAAGCGCGAGGGGATACGCAGTATTTT
CDR3aa: CASSEARGDTQYF

j_gene: TRBJ2-2
v_gene: TRBV29-1
d_gene: TRBD2
CDR3nt: TGCAGCGTTTCGGGACTAGCGGGGCCCGGGGAGCTGTTTTTT
CDR3aa: CSVSGLAGPGELFF

j_gene: TRBJ1-1
v_gene: TRBV29-1
d_gene: TRBD1
CDR3nt: TGCAGCGCACGACAGGGCGCAAACACTGAAGCTTTCTTT
CDR3aa: CSARQGANTEAFF